What follows are 16 T cell receptor beta chains derived from one specimen sequenced in a study of T cells in Graves' hyperthyroidism and ophthalmopathy. The TCR beta CDR3 regions underwent amplification using RNA transcripts as the source. When the TCR CDR3 underwent first-round RT-PCR, the HTBI primer set was used. TCRdb redid the calling of the multiplex PCR reads with MiXCR, one entry per CDR3 protein. The sample records roughly 400,000 distinct CDR3 sequences, more than 13% being singletons. Material: blood. All receptors come from a man aged 50-60 years with Graves' ophthalmopathy.

The V gene is TRBV6-2 or TRBV6-3, the J gene TRBJ2-7, with unresolved D. The V gene's germline CDR1 is MNHEY and CDR2 SVGEGT. Trimming cost V 7 bases and J 1 base, with 14 bases left between them. The CDR3 runs 14 residues. This CDR3 is CASTPKQGSYEQYF. In DNA, the CDR3 is TGTGCCAGCACCCCAAAGCAAGGGTCCTACGAGCAGTACTTC.

There are a few counts of this clonotype. This chain connects TRBV6-1 to TRBJ2-7, with D tentatively TRBD1 or TRBD2 (6 bases each). Deletions cut 8 bases from V and 6 bases from J, with 20 bases between. Germline lookup yields CDR1 MNHNS and CDR2 SASEGT. The CDR3 spans 14 residues. CDR3 sequence reads: CASHHAGGPGEQYF. CDR3 bases: TGTGCCAGCCACCATGCTGGGGGGCCCGGCGAGCAGTACTTC.

Ten or more counts support this clonotype. The genes are TRBV30 and TRBJ2-7, with D possibly being TRBD2 (6 bases). The length of the CDR3 is 14 residues. CDR1 is GTSNPN, CDR2 SVGIG, per germline (reference sequence). Trimming removed 3 bases from V and 6 bases from J, with 18 bases in between. This CDR3 is CAWRLVGGIGEQYF. CDR3 coding DNA: TGTGCCTGGAGACTAGTTGGAGGGATCGGCGAGCAGTACTTC. Full variable domain (remainder filled in from reference TRBV30 and TRBJ2-7): SQTIHQWPATLVQPVGSPLSLECTVEGTSNPNLYWYRQAAGRGLQLLFYSVGIGQISSEVPQNLSASRPQDRQFILSSKKLLLSDSGFYLCAWRLVGGIGEQYFGPGTRLTVT.

In regard to this clonotype: This could be a read error, since a much larger clone is one nucleotide away. This CDR3 is missing its conserved last phenylalanine or tryptophan, likely due to a read error. This chain joins TRBV5-6 and TRBJ2-3; D is uncertain. The CDR3 extends over 14 amino acids. V was cut by 4 bases and J by 1 base, with 10 bases left in between. The V gene's germline CDR1 is SGHDT and CDR2 YYEEEE. The CDR3 DNA is TGTGCCAGCAGCCCTGGACCACGCACAGATACGCAGTATTCT. Its protein is CASSPGPRTDTQYS.

The chain combines TRBV7-2 with TRBJ2-7; D is perhaps TRBD2 (5 bases). The CDR3 consists of 15 residues. Trimming cost V 5 bases and J 0 bases, with 14 bases left between them. In germline, CDR1 is SGHTA, CDR2 FQGNSA. The DNA for the CDR3 is TGTGCCAGCAGCATCGGGATTCAGAGCTCCTACGAGCAGTACTTC. Its translation: CASSIGIQSSYEQYF.

This clonotype was observed at least ten times. The chain carries TRBV27 and TRBJ2-1; possibly TRBD2 for D (6 bases). The CDR3 consists of 14 residues. Germline V lookup: CDR1 MNHEY, CDR2 SMNVEV (reference sequence). The germline V and J ends were trimmed by 8 bases and 0 bases, with 11 bases remaining between them. The CDR3 DNA reads as TGTGCCAGCGGGGCGGGGAGCTCCTACAATGAGCAGTTCTTC. The encoded protein is CASGAGSSYNEQFF.

The V gene is TRBV11-2, the J gene TRBJ2-7, with 11 bases matching TRBD2. There are 17 residues in the CDR3. Germline V gene lookup returns CDR1 SGHAT and CDR2 FQNNGV. J gave up 3 bases and V 5 bases, and 12 bases lay outside the gene matches. The CDR3 sequence is CASSPDAGLAGGYEQYF. CDR3 DNA sequence: TGTGCCAGCAGCCCCGACGCCGGGCTAGCGGGAGGCTACGAGCAGTACTTC.

This clonotype showed up just a few times. This chain uses TRBV7-2 with TRBJ2-7, with 8 bases lining up with TRBD1. V was clipped by 0 bases and J by 2 bases; unmatched bases: 6. The CDR3 runs to 16 residues. The germline CDR1 and CDR2 sequences are SGHTA and FQGNSA. The CDR3 reads CASSLAFGQGPYEQYF. The CDR3 DNA is TGTGCCAGCAGCTTAGCCTTTGGACAGGGACCCTACGAGCAGTACTTC.

CDR3 residues: CASSEAHSSYNSPLHF. CDR3 DNA sequence: TGTGCCAGCAGTGAAGCACACAGCTCCTATAATTCACCCCTCCACTTT. This rearrangement joins TRBV25-1 to TRBJ1-6; D unresolved. Germline V gene data show CDR1 as MGHDK and CDR2 as SYGVNS. V lost 2 bases, J lost 0 bases, and 8 bases lay in between. This CDR3 is 16 amino acids long.

This clonotype was seen repeatedly, ten times or more. The rearrangement links TRBV2 to TRBJ2-7; the match to TRBD2 covers 8 bases. The germline CDR1 and CDR2 sequences are SNHLY and FYNNEI. With 6 bases clipped from V and 3 bases from J, the junction kept 7 bases outside the gene matches. The CDR3 runs 14 residues. The CDR3 region has the DNA TGTGCCAGCAGCGGGAGGGGGGAAAACTACGAGCAGTACTTC. This encodes CASSGRGENYEQYF. Full variable domain (outside the CDR3, taken from reference TRBV2 and TRBJ2-7): EPEVTQTPSHQVTQMGQEVILRCVPISNHLYFYWYRQILGQKVEFLVSFYNNEISEKSEIFDDQFSVERPDGSNFTLKIRSTKLEDSAMYFCASSGRGENYEQYFGPGTRLTVT.

This clonotype appeared many times. This rearrangement joins TRBV6-2 or TRBV6-3 to TRBJ2-5, with D possibly called TRBD1 or TRBD2 (5 bases each). This CDR3 contains 17 residues. The germline V gene encodes CDR1 MNHEY and CDR2 SVGEGT. The V end was cut by 2 bases, the J end by 2 bases, with 18 bases between. The CDR3 here is CASSYPPGQRAQETQYF. The CDR3 nucleotides read TGTGCCAGCAGTTACCCCCCGGGGCAGCGAGCACAAGAGACCCAGTACTTC.

The gene calls are TRBV3-1 and TRBJ2-3; D not resolved. The CDR3 extends over 17 amino acids. V was shortened by 1 base and J by 0 bases, with 14 bases between the two germline ends. The germline V gene encodes CDR1 LGHDT and CDR2 YNNKEL (reference sequence). The CDR3 region has the DNA TGTGCCAGCAGCCAAGCCCGTCCCAGAACTAGCACAGATACGCAGTATTTT. As protein: CASSQARPRTSTDTQYF.

This clonotype came up a few times. V is TRBV19 and J is TRBJ2-1, with a weak D call TRBD2 (5 bases). Germline V gene lookup returns CDR1 LNHDA and CDR2 SQIVND (reference sequence). Trimming cost V 8 bases and J 1 base, with 18 bases left between them. The CDR3 is 16 amino acids. The CDR3 spells CASSLPGGPSYNEQFF. The DNA of the CDR3 is TGTGCCAGTTCCCTACCTGGAGGCCCTTCCTACAATGAGCAGTTCTTC.

This sequence joins TRBV15 and TRBJ2-1; D unresolved. Trimming pared 8 bases from V and 3 bases from J, leaving 11 bases between. The V gene's germline CDR1 is LNHNV and CDR2 YYDKDF (reference sequence). This CDR3 contains 13 residues. CDR3 DNA: TGTGCCACCGCGTCCCATATCTACAATGAGCAGTTCTTC. It specifies CATASHIYNEQFF.

V is TRBV5-1 and J is TRBJ2-2, with TRBD1 identical over 11 bases. Germline V gene lookup returns CDR1 SGHRS and CDR2 YFSETQ. The CDR3 is made up of 15 amino acids. The ends lost 4 bases at V and 6 bases at J; junction bases unmatched: 5. Written as DNA, the CDR3 is TGCGCCAGCAGCCCCGGGACAGGGGGTTCCGGGGAGCTGTTTTTT. Protein: CASSPGTGGSGELFF. Full variable domain (missing parts from reference TRBV5-1 and TRBJ2-2): KAGVTQTPRYLIKTRGQQVTLSCSPISGHRSVSWYQQTPGQGLQFLFEYFSETQRNKGNFPGRFSGRQFSNSRSEMNVSTLELGDSALYLCASSPGTGGSGELFFGEGSRLTVL.

The chain combines TRBV6-1 with TRBJ1-2; D uncertain. V lost 0 bases to trimming and J lost 5 bases, with 13 bases between them. The germline V gene has CDR1 MNHNS and CDR2 SASEGT. This CDR3 region has 15 residues. The CDR3 nucleotides are TGTGCCAGCAGTGAAGCGTTCAGTGGGTTGTATGGCTACACCTTC. Amino acids: CASSEAFSGLYGYTF.